The 5 T cell receptor beta chains listed next were all sequenced from one sample in a study of quantifying T cell responses using KT2 cells. Across the whole study: Reverse transcription used primers in the TCR alpha and beta constant regions.

The cDNA 3' end received a ligated oligonucleotide with a UMI. The first PCR ran 3 to 5 cycles with an equimolar RC1.1 and RC1.2 beta primer mix. TCRdb fed the UMI-ligation and nested PCR reads into MiXCR, producing one record per CDR3 protein. The sample records some 41,000 distinct CDR3 sequences, approximately 15% being singletons. The source material was PBMCs spiked with cells of the T cell clone KT2. These receptors originate from a human donor.

This rearrangement joins TRBV6-2 or TRBV6-3 to TRBJ1-1; no definite D call. CDR1 and CDR2 (germline): MNHEY, SVGEGT. The CDR3 covers 15 residues. V lost 2 bases, J lost 7 bases, and 17 bases lay in between. The CDR3 coding sequence is TGTGCCAGCAGTTACCCTCAGAAAGGCCTCCGTGAAGCTTTCTTT. As protein: CASSYPQKGLREAFF.

The CDR3 bases are TGTGCCAGCAGCCTGATGACAGGGAGGGACACTGAAGCTTTCTTT. Translation: CASSLMTGRDTEAFF. The rearrangement joins TRBV5-4 to TRBJ1-1, with TRBD1 identical over 7 bases. V gave up 4 bases and J gave up 3 bases; unmatched junction bases: 9. Germline V gene sequence: CDR1 SGHNT, CDR2 YYREEE (reference sequence). The CDR3 covers 15 residues.

The rearrangement joins TRBV11-2 to TRBJ1-1; tentative D call: TRBD1 (6 bases). This CDR3 contains 14 residues. CDR1 is SGHAT and CDR2 is FQNNGV in the germline V gene. The ends were cut back, 4 bases at V and 5 bases at J, with 14 bases in the middle. CDR3 DNA sequence: TGTGCCAGCAGCTCACGGGGGGGCCGGACTGAAGCTTTCTTT. The encoded protein is CASSSRGGRTEAFF.

V is TRBV7-3 and J is TRBJ2-3; D gene uncertain. This CDR3 has 15 amino acids. Looked up from germline, CDR1 is SGHTA and CDR2 is FQGTGA. V was trimmed by 2 bases and J by 0 bases, leaving 9 bases between them. DNA for the CDR3: TGTGCCAGCAGCTTAGTGGGATCTAGCACAGATACGCAGTATTTT. This translates into CASSLVGSSTDTQYF.

The chain links TRBV15 to TRBJ2-5; 8 bases align to TRBD2. This CDR3 has 15 residues. Germline V gene sequence: CDR1 LNHNV, CDR2 YYDKDF (reference sequence). J was trimmed by 0 bases and V by 8 bases; bases with no gene match: 8. In DNA form, the CDR3 reads TGTGCCACCCGGGAGGGGCTAGCGGACCAAGAGACCCAGTACTTC. This sequence encodes CATREGLADQETQYF. The whole variable domain, remainder taken from reference TRBV15 and TRBJ2-5, is DAMVIQNPRYQVTQFGKPVTLSCSQTLNHNVMYWYQQKSSQAPKLLFHYYDKDFNNEADTPDNFQSRRPNTSFCFLDIRSPGLGDTAMYLCATREGLADQETQYFGPGTRLLVL.